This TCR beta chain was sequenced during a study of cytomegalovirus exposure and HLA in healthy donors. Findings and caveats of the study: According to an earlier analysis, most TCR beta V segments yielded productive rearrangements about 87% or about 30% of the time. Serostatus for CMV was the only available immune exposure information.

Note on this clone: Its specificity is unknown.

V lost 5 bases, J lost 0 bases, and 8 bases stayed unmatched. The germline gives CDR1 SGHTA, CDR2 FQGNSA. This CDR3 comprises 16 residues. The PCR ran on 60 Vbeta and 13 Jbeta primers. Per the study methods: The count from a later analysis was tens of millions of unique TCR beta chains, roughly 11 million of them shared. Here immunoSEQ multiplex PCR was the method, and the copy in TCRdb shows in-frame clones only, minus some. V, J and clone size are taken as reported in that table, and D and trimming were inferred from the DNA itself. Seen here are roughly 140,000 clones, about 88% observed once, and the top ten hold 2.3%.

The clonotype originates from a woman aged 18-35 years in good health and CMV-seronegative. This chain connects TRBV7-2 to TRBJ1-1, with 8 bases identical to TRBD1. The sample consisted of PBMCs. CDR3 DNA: TGTGCCAGCAGCCCTTGGACAGGGTCCATGAACACTGAAGCTTTCTTT. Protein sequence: CASSPWTGSMNTEAFF.